This T cell receptor beta chain was sequenced in a study of blood T cell repertoires in COVID-19. Study-wide context: Acute-phase and convalescent COVID-19 samples originated in the United States, Italy and Spain.

This CDR3 is built from 14 residues. Germline V gene data show CDR1 as SGHVS and CDR2 as FQNEAQ. Trimming removed 1 base at V and 4 bases at J, with 10 bases between. Participant ages covered roughly 18 to 89 years across 20 to 25 US areas. Clinical histories supplied by participants themselves formed the basis of cohort assignment. Under the authors' procedure: Researchers report that nucleated cell counts were estimated from reference gene primer amplification. This table comes from immunoSEQ multiplex PCR, and its TCRdb copy is limited to in-frame clones, with some not included. V, J and clone size are taken as reported in that table, and D and trimming were inferred from the DNA itself. The sample carries roughly 300,000 clones, 70% to 90% recorded once.

The sequence was obtained from a woman aged 40 to 50 with acute COVID-19. This chain links TRBV7-8 with TRBJ1-2; a weak D match, TRBD1 (6 bases). The sample was PBMCs or T cells enriched from blood (not recorded which). In nucleotides, the CDR3 is TGTGCCAGCAGCTTAGACAGGGTTGGCTATGGCTACACCTTC. Its protein product is CASSLDRVGYGYTF. Supplemented by reference TRBV7-8 and TRBJ1-2, the full variable domain reads GAGVSQSPRYKVAKRGQDVALRCDPISGHVSLFWYQQALGQGPEFLTYFQNEAQLDKSGLPSDRFFAERPEGSVSTLKIQRTQQEDSAVYLCASSLDRVGYGYTFGSGTRLTVV.